Listed below are T cell receptor beta chains from one sample, sequenced in a study of blood T cells in healthy people across ages. TCRdb re-called the 5' RACE reads through MiXCR, storing one row per CDR3 protein. The data contain over 700,000 distinct CDR3 sequences, 53% of them seen just once; the ten biggest clones take up approximately 40%. The source material was blood. All receptors come from a man older than 75 in good health. CDR3s include the opening cysteine and the closing phenylalanine or tryptophan. D genes are given only for firm matches. For some rows the clone size is stated as once, few or many, or as a class when expanded; others skip it.

j_call d_call v_call clone_size cdr3_aa cdr3_nt
TRBJ2-2 - TRBV10-3 - CAISVKGQNTGELFF TGTGCCATCAGTGTGAAGGGGCAAAACACCGGGGAGCTGTTTTTT
TRBJ2-3 TRBD2 TRBV28 few CASSTPLAGASDTQYF TGTGCCAGCAGTACACCACTAGCGGGAGCCTCAGATACGCAGTATTTT
TRBJ1-6 TRBD1 TRBV20-1 few CSAPGPGTGDNSPLHF TGCAGTGCTCCCGGCCCCGGGACAGGAGATAATTCACCCCTCCACTTT
TRBJ1-2 - TRBV25-1 - CASSESGFTGYGYTF TGTGCCAGCAGTGAATCGGGGTTTACAGGCTATGGCTACACCTTC
TRBJ2-7 - TRBV28 - CASKQAGGYYEQYF TGTGCCAGCAAGCAGGCTGGGGGATACTACGAGCAGTACTTC
TRBJ1-5 - TRBV20-1 - CSAKGANQPQHF TGCAGTGCAAAGGGAGCTAATCAGCCCCAGCATTTT
TRBJ2-2 - TRBV9 - CASSVRVVGTGELFF TGTGCCAGCAGCGTTCGGGTTGTTGGCACCGGGGAGCTGTTTTTT
TRBJ2-1 - TRBV20-1 - CSARKAGRHEQFF TGCAGTGCTAGAAAGGCGGGGAGACATGAGCAGTTCTTC
TRBJ1-5 - TRBV10-3 few CAIRAALGDQPQHF TGTGCCATCAGGGCGGCCCTGGGCGATCAGCCCCAGCATTTT
TRBJ2-1 - TRBV4-1 - CASSQDASHEQFF TGCGCCAGCAGCCAAGATGCGTCCCATGAGCAGTTCTTC
TRBJ2-5 - TRBV6-5 few CASSTTLNSQETQYF TGTGCCAGCAGTACTACTCTAAACTCACAAGAGACCCAGTACTTC
TRBJ2-3 - TRBV6-1 - CASSDLIRTRIEHRYAYF TGTGCCAGCAGTGACTTAATAAGGACAAGAATAGAGCACAGATACGCGTATTTT
TRBJ2-1 TRBD1 TRBV12-3/TRBV12-4 few CASTSDRFTAVDEQFF TGTGCCAGCACCTCGGACAGGTTCACCGCCGTCGATGAGCAGTTCTTC
TRBJ2-7 TRBD1 TRBV29-1 many CSVEAQGTGIYEQYF TGCAGCGTTGAAGCCCAAGGGACAGGCATTTACGAGCAGTACTTC
TRBJ1-6 - TRBV28 few CASSISRGKSSPLHF TGTGCCAGCAGTATCTCCAGGGGAAAGAGTTCACCCCTCCACTTT
TRBJ2-7 - TRBV20-1 - CSARGEALGEQYF TGCAGTGCTAGAGGGGAGGCACTCGGCGAGCAGTACTTC
TRBJ2-7 - TRBV2 - CASSEYLSYEQYF TGTGCCAGCAGTGAGTACCTATCCTACGAGCAGTACTTC
TRBJ2-7 TRBD2 TRBV29-1 - CSVLATSGISWSSYEQYF TGCAGCGTCTTAGCGACTAGCGGGATATCGTGGTCCTCCTACGAGCAGTACTTC
TRBJ2-1 TRBD2 TRBV9 - CASFNTQPGLALFNEQFF TGCGCCAGCTTCAACACCCAACCGGGACTAGCGTTATTCAATGAGCAGTTCTTC
TRBJ2-5 - TRBV10-3 - CAISETVETQYF TGTGCCATCAGTGAGACAGTAGAGACCCAGTACTTC
TRBJ2-3 TRBD2 TRBV29-1 few CSVEIWTSQIGRYAYF TGCAGCGTTGAAATTTGGACTAGCCAGATTGGGAGATACGCGTATTTT
TRBJ1-5 - TRBV5-4 few CASSLEGENQPQHF TGTGCCAGCAGCTTGGAGGGAGAGAATCAGCCCCAGCATTTT
TRBJ2-3 - TRBV6-5 - CASSVHPYTDTQYF TGTGCCAGCAGTGTCCATCCATACACAGATACGCAGTATTTT
TRBJ2-7 - TRBV5-1 once CASSLALGGPREQYF TGTGCCAGCAGCTTGGCCTTGGGGGGGCCTCGCGAGCAGTACTTC
TRBJ2-5 TRBD2 TRBV2 - CASSETSGTGETQYF TGTGCCAGCAGTGAAACTAGCGGGACGGGAGAGACCCAGTACTTC
TRBJ2-5 - TRBV10-2 - CASSDEVREQYF TGCGCCAGCAGTGATGAGGTTCGGGAGCAGTACTTC
TRBJ2-7 TRBD2 TRBV2 - CASSVSGNLSEQYF TGTGCCAGCAGTGTTAGCGGGAATTTATCCGAGCAGTACTTC
TRBJ2-2 TRBD2 TRBV20-1 few CSAGLAGSTGELFF TGCAGTGCTGGACTAGCGGGAAGTACCGGGGAGCTGTTTTTT
TRBJ1-4 TRBD1 TRBV5-1 few CASSFALGGINEKLFF TGCGCCAGCAGCTTTGCTCTAGGGGGCATCAATGAAAAACTGTTTTTT
TRBJ2-7 TRBD1 TRBV27 once CASSPGQVGHEQYF TGTGCCAGCAGTCCGGGACAGGTCGGCCACGAGCAGTACTTC
TRBJ1-4 - TRBV11-2 few CASRLAPGANEKLFF TGTGCCAGCAGGCTAGCCCCAGGCGCTAATGAAAAACTGTTTTTT
TRBJ2-1 TRBD2 TRBV9 - CASSPRLAGVGNEQFF TGTGCCAGCAGCCCCCGACTAGCGGGAGTCGGCAATGAGCAGTTCTTC
TRBJ1-2 - TRBV29-1 few CSVENGSYGYTF TGCAGCGTTGAGAACGGGAGCTATGGCTACACCTTC
TRBJ2-5 - TRBV29-1 few CSVEVGVLNNEQYF TGCAGCGTTGAGGTTGGCGTACTTAACAATGAGCAGTACTTC
TRBJ2-3 - TRBV7-9 few CASSLAQRTRSADTQYF TGTGCCAGCAGCTTAGCCCAACGGACGCGGTCGGCAGATACGCAGTATTTT
TRBJ1-1 - TRBV5-1 few CASKVDLGNTEAFF TGCGCCAGCAAGGTTGACCTCGGGAACACTGAAGCTTTCTTT
TRBJ2-5 - TRBV7-2 - CASRSAGFQETQYF TGTGCCAGCAGATCCGCGGGCTTTCAAGAGACCCAGTACTTC
TRBJ2-5 TRBD2 TRBV14 few CASSLPTSGRAPLYF TGTGCCAGCAGCCTTCCTACTAGCGGGAGGGCCCCCCTGTACTTC
TRBJ1-2 TRBD1 TRBV15 few CATSRDWGQGVDYGYTF TGTGCCACCAGCAGAGATTGGGGACAGGGAGTAGACTATGGCTACACCTTC
TRBJ2-1 - TRBV7-2 few CASSLGLPSYNEQFF TGTGCCAGCAGCTTAGGACTACCCTCCTACAATGAGCAGTTCTTC
TRBJ1-2 TRBD1 TRBV7-6 - CASSRGDRNYGYTF TGTGCCAGCAGCCGAGGGGACAGGAACTATGGCTACACCTTC
TRBJ2-7 - TRBV9 - CASSVAALAPYEQYF TGTGCCAGCAGCGTAGCCGCACTAGCTCCCTACGAGCAGTACTTC
TRBJ2-7 TRBD2 TRBV5-3 - CARSCRTSGEFSYEQYF TGTGCCAGAAGCTGTCGGACTAGCGGGGAATTCTCCTACGAGCAGTACTTC
TRBJ2-6 - TRBV20-1 few CSLQETMSGANVLTF TGCAGTCTACAGGAAACGATGTCTGGGGCCAACGTCCTGACTTTC
TRBJ2-3 - TRBV12-3/TRBV12-4 - CASSSSIRARSQLDTQYF TGTGCCAGCAGTTCCTCAATCCGGGCTCGAAGCCAATTGGATACGCAGTATTTT
TRBJ2-7 TRBD2 TRBV12-3/TRBV12-4 - CASSGGGIGTYEQYF TGTGCCAGCAGCGGGGGAGGGATTGGCACCTACGAGCAGTACTTC
TRBJ2-7 TRBD1 TRBV20-1 - CSAWTGIYEQYF TGCAGTGCTTGGACAGGGATCTACGAGCAGTACTTC
TRBJ2-1 - TRBV10-3 - CAISESVAPPKRDEQFF TGTGCCATCAGTGAGTCGGTAGCTCCCCCGAAAAGGGATGAGCAGTTCTTC
TRBJ2-7 - TRBV6-2/TRBV6-3 - CASNSRPYEQYF TGTGCCAGCAACTCCAGACCATACGAGCAGTACTTT
TRBJ1-5 TRBD1 TRBV6-4 few CASSQGAGQPQHF TGTGCCAGCAGTCAGGGGGCCGGTCAGCCCCAGCATTTT
TRBJ2-7 - TRBV5-1 - CASSLGHTGPYEQYF TGCGCCAGCAGCTTGGGGCACACAGGGCCCTACGAGCAGTACTTC
TRBJ2-7 - TRBV28 - CASSSAVYEQYF TGTGCCAGCAGTTCCGCGGTCTACGAGCAGTACTTC
TRBJ2-1 - TRBV19 - CASSITSSSYNEQFF TGTGCCAGTAGTATAACTAGCAGTTCCTACAATGAGCAGTTCTTC
TRBJ2-5 TRBD1 TRBV6-5 - CASSYWGQGSRETQYF TGTGCCAGCAGTTACTGGGGACAGGGTTCACGGGAGACCCAGTACTTC
TRBJ2-7 - TRBV2 few CASSAVGQGISYEQYF TGTGCCAGCAGTGCCGTAGGGCAGGGGATCTCCTACGAGCAGTACTTC
TRBJ1-6 - TRBV20-1 - CSAVKNSLNSPLHF TGCAGTGCCGTAAAGAACAGCCTTAATTCACCCCTCCACTTT
TRBJ2-2 TRBD2 TRBV5-1 few CASSLLAGTSTGELFF TGCGCCAGCAGTCTACTAGCGGGCACGAGCACCGGGGAGCTGTTTTTT
TRBJ1-2 - TRBV12-3/TRBV12-4 - CASSRGTAHGYTF TGTGCCAGCAGTAGAGGGACGGCTCATGGCTACACCTTC
TRBJ2-7 TRBD1 TRBV2 - CASSDMGQGVREQYF TGTGCCAGCAGTGATATGGGACAGGGTGTTCGCGAGCAGTACTTC